This TCR beta chain was obtained from a study of post-analysis software for immune sequencing data. General study results and limits: Five TRBV segments, including TRBV5-6, TRBV5-1 and TRBV20-1, were more frequent in patients than controls. Strong co-clustering by F measure was seen for same-batch samples.

As concerns this clonotype: Its antigen is unknown.

The CDR3 has 15 residues. With 5 bases removed from V and 0 bases from J, the gap between germline ends came to 13 bases. The TCR beta cDNA libraries carried unique molecular identifiers. TCRdb reprocessed the PCR reads with MiXCR, giving one entry per CDR3 protein. The table lists around 500,000 distinct CDR3 sequences, 34% of them singletons. The gene calls are TRBV12-3 or TRBV12-4 and TRBJ1-2; D is possibly TRBD1 (5 bases). The sequenced material came from blood. This sequence was found in a girl under 18 with multiple sclerosis. In DNA form, the CDR3 reads TGTGCCAGCAGTCCGGGGGTGGGGCCTAACTATGGCTACACCTTC. Residues: CASSPGVGPNYGYTF.